Sequencing of this TCR beta chain was carried out in a study of cytomegalovirus exposure and HLA in healthy donors. It was healthy bone marrow donors who served as donors. With respect to this clone: Its target is unknown.

With 60 Vbeta and 13 Jbeta primers, the PCR was carried out. Using immunoSEQ multiplex PCR, the repertoire was profiled, and TCRdb retains in-frame clones only, with some absent. Among a few hundred thousand clones listed, 70% to 85% were seen once. The CDR3 is 14 residues long. The V end was cut by 11 bases, the J end by 3 bases, with 19 bases between. Germline V gene lookup returns CDR1 MDHEN and CDR2 SYDVKM. Whole-study findings and limits: Later on, a genetic analysis was performed. It linked a missense variant in DCLRE1C with V- and J-gene trimming of TCR beta. Being indistinguishable, some V segments were excluded, TRBV6-2 and TRBV6-3 among them. The number of N-insertions in an Asian-associated ancestry cluster was reportedly below the roughly 670-donor mean in a later analysis.

This TCR was sampled from a woman aged 60-75 years in good health and CMV-seropositive. Sequencing input: PBMCs. The chain carries TRBV28 and TRBJ1-1, with a tentative D call TRBD1 (6 bases). As DNA, the CDR3 is TGTGCCGGCGGGTCGGCGGGGGCGGACACTGAAGCTTTCTTT. Amino acid sequence: CAGGSAGADTEAFF.